The rows below give T cell receptor beta chains drawn from one sample of a study of cytomegalovirus exposure and HLA in healthy donors. Measured with immunoSEQ multiplex PCR; TCRdb has only the in-frame clones, and not every one. This sample has fewer than 200,000 clones; roughly 76% occur once, and the top ten carry about 2%. The source material was PBMCs. These receptors originate from a human donor in good health. Both conserved end residues are part of each CDR3. Each record gives: V gene, CDR3 protein.

>TRBV4-3
CASSQRQGVGQPQHF
>TRBV15
CATRERATNEKLFF
>TRBV15
CATSITGGSYNEQFF
>TRBV18
CASFREGSFVNTEAFF
>TRBV10-3
CAISVYSDWGQETQYF
>TRBV10-3
CAISETSGGKETQYF
>TRBV12-5
CASGLPGSVTEAFF
>TRBV7-9
CASSLSLNYGYTF
>TRBV5-1
CASMRGGFGNEKLFF
>TRBV7-9
CSSSLGDRGLNQPQHF
>TRBV13
CASSSKDTHTGELFF
>TRBV6-5
CASSSRDTPNSPLHF
>TRBV9
CASSASGGAADTQYF
>TRBV5-1
CASRQQGARYGYTF
>TRBV20-1
CSAGTDTEAFF
>TRBV4-2
CASSQAGTVPNSPLHF
>TRBV13
CASSSARGPQHF
>TRBV29-1
CSVCAGQLSVDSPLHF
>TRBV5-4
CASSPGGGVPYNEQFF
>TRBV9
CASSPRAGGRGETQYF
>TRBV19
CASSIGLRDYGYTF
>TRBV7-9
CASSFWAGGDLSNQPQHF
>TRBV7-9
CASRGQGNSPLHF
>TRBV5-1
CASSAGTSLEQYF
>TRBV6-5
CASRTGSDTQYF
>TRBV2
CASSPGLDSETQYF
>TRBV6-1
CASSEAFGSGWSEQFF
>TRBV6-1
CASSPRQGNTEAFF
>TRBV19
CASSSGQPYEQYF
>TRBV2
CASRNPEDKQDYGYTF